One sample yielded the 9 T cell receptor beta chains listed below, sequenced in a study of blood T cell repertoires in COVID-19. Produced via immunoSEQ multiplex PCR; TCRdb's table is partial and in-frame only. Counted here are roughly 120,000 clones, approximately 78% occurring once; the ten biggest clones make up under 8%. Sequencing was carried out using peripheral blood. The receptors derive from a man in his sixties or seventies with acute or convalescent COVID-19.

The V call is TRBV13, the J call TRBJ2-2, with 8 nucleotides matching TRBD2. The germline V gene encodes CDR1 PRHDT and CDR2 FYEKMQ (reference sequence). The V gene end was trimmed by 7 bases and the J gene end by 0 bases; junction bases not matched to a gene: 4. This CDR3 has 15 amino acids. CDR3 bases: TGTGCCAGCATCGCAGCGGGAGCGAACACCGGGGAGCTGTTTTTT. Protein sequence: CASIAAGANTGELFF.

The chain has TRBV3-1 (or the pseudogene TRBV3-2) and TRBJ2-5, with a tentative D call TRBD2 (6 bases). V lost 4 bases and J lost 4, with 16 bases in between. Germline CDR1 is LGHDT and CDR2 is YNNKEL (reference sequence). The CDR3 length is 15 residues. This CDR3 is CASSLSAGSLETQYF. CDR3 DNA sequence: TGTGCCAGCAGCCTCTCAGCCGGGAGTCTAGAGACCCAGTACTTC.

The chain combines TRBV24-1 with TRBJ2-3; TRBD2 agrees at 8 bases. V shed 2 bases and J 8 bases; nucleotides not matched to a gene: 2. CDR1 KGHDR and CDR2 SFDVKD come from the germline V gene. This CDR3 has 13 residues. The CDR3 protein is CATSDSTSATQYF. CDR3 DNA sequence: TGTGCCACCAGTGATTCGACTAGCGCTACGCAGTATTTT.

This chain joins TRBV6-1 and TRBJ1-1; the D is unclear. CDR1 and CDR2 (germline): MNHNS, SASEGT. The germline V and J ends were trimmed by 1 base and 11 bases, with 11 bases remaining between them. The CDR3 consists of 12 residues. The CDR3 here is CASSEERGSAFF. CDR3 sequence (DNA): TGTGCCAGCAGTGAAGAGCGGGGTTCGGCTTTCTTT.

This rearrangement joins TRBV6-1 to TRBJ1-6, with D hard to call. V was clipped by 3 bases and J by 0 bases, with 12 bases between them. From germline, CDR1 is MNHNS and CDR2 SASEGT. The length of the CDR3 is 17 residues. CDR3 DNA sequence: TGTGCCAGCAGTGAGCTACCAAGTTCCTCCTATAATTCACCCCTCCACTTT. Translated: CASSELPSSSYNSPLHF.

This clone came up a few times. The chain carries TRBV20-1 and TRBJ1-2, with D perhaps matching TRBD1 (5 bases). The V end lost 3 bases, the J end lost 8 bases, and 19 bases lay between the germline ends. CDR3 length: 14 residues. Germline assignment: CDR1 DFQATT and CDR2 SNEGSKA (reference sequence). The CDR3 region has the DNA TGCAGTGCTAGTAGCCCGGGACTTCATTGGGGCTACACCTTC. Amino acid sequence: CSASSPGLHWGYTF.

The gene calls are TRBV3-1 (or the pseudogene TRBV3-2) and TRBJ2-1; D remains unclear. Trimming pared 4 bases from V and 6 bases from J, leaving 16 bases between. The CDR3 runs 15 residues. CDR1 is LGHDT and CDR2 is YNNKEL in the germline V gene (reference sequence). CDR3 DNA sequence: TGTGCCAGCAGCCGATTTCTGGTGGCGGCCAATGAGCAGTTCTTC. It translates to CASSRFLVAANEQFF.

The chain is built from TRBV6-1 and TRBJ1-1, with D possibly TRBD1 on 6 matching bases. The CDR3 consists of 13 residues. Per the germline V gene, CDR1 is MNHNS and CDR2 is SASEGT. V was shortened by 3 bases and J by 3 bases, with 8 bases between the two germline ends. The CDR3 sequence: CASSDRGYTEAFF. The CDR3 DNA sequence: TGTGCCAGCAGTGACAGGGGATACACTGAAGCTTTCTTT.

This chain links TRBV28 with TRBJ1-2; D perhaps matches TRBD1 (6 bases). Germline loops: CDR1 MDHEN, CDR2 SYDVKM. CDR3 length: 16 amino acids. V gave up 3 bases and J gave up 2 bases, with 16 bases separating them. CDR3 coding DNA: TGTGCCAGCAGTTTGGGGGGGCAGGGCTTAAACTATGGCTACACCTTC. Its translation is CASSLGGQGLNYGYTF.